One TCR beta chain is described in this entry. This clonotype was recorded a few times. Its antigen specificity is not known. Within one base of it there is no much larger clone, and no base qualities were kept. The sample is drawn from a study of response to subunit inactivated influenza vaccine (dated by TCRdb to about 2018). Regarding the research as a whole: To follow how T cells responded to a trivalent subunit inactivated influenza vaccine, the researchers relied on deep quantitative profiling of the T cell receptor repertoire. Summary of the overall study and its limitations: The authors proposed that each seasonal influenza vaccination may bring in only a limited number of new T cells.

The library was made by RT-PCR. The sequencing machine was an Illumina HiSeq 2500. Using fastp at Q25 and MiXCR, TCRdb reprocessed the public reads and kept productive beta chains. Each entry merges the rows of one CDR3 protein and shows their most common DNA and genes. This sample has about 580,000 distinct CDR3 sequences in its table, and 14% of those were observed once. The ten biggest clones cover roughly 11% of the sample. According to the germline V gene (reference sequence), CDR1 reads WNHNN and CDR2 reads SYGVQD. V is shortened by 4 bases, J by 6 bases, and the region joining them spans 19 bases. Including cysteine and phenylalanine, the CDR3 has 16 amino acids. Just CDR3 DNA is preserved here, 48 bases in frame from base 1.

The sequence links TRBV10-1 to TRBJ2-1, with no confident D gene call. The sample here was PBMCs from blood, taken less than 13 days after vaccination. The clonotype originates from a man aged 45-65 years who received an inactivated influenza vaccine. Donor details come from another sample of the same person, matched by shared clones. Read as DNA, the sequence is TGCGCCAGCAGTGTCCCCGTGGTAGCTAAAGGCAATGAGCAGTTCTTC. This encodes CASSVPVVAKGNEQFF.